This T cell receptor (beta chain) came from a study of radiation and T cells in renal cell carcinoma. Study-wide points: Irradiated tumors had higher TCR clonality than control tumors.

The treatment is: treatment-naive control, cytoreductive nephrectomy. Controls included 4 female and around ten male donors, resected 2011 to 2014. The data were produced by immunoSEQ multiplex PCR, yet TCRdb's version contains in-frame clones alone and is incomplete. The sample has about 18,000 clones, around 63% seen once. CDR3 length: 17 residues. The trim removed 0 bases at V and 3 bases at J, leaving 11 bases unmatched. Germline V gives CDR1 SGHRS, CDR2 YFSETQ. Concerning this clone: Antigen: not known.

The specimen comprised tumor tissue, sampled from a patient whose treatment was nephrectomy without radiotherapy. The source of this sequence is a man aged 45-65 years with renal cell carcinoma. This chain links TRBV5-1 with TRBJ2-7; 8 nucleotides line up with TRBD1. The CDR3 region is CASSLDLDRGMVYEQYF. The CDR3 DNA reads as TGCGCCAGCAGCTTGGATCTAGACAGGGGAATGGTCTACGAGCAGTACTTC.